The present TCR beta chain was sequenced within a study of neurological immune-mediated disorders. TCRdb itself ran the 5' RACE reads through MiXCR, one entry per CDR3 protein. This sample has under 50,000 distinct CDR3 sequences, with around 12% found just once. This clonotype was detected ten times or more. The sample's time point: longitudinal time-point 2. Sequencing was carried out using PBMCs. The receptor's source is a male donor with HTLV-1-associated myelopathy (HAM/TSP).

The CDR3 sequence is CSALSPGSSYNEQFF. CDR3 nucleotides: TGCAGTGCCCTCAGCCCAGGGAGCTCCTACAATGAGCAGTTCTTC. The chain is built from TRBV20-1 and TRBJ2-1; D possibly matches TRBD1 or TRBD2 (5 bases each). Trimming pared 6 bases from V and 0 bases from J, leaving 15 bases between. The CDR3 is made up of 15 amino acids. Germline CDR1 reads DFQATT; CDR2 reads SNEGSKA (reference sequence).